Listed below are T cell receptor beta chains from one sample, sequenced in a study of shared clonotypes between healthy human individuals. Only in-frame clones appear in the TCRdb table, and some are missing; sequencing was by immunoSEQ multiplex PCR. The sample yields 1,500,000 or so clones, 97% to 99% seen once. Source material: naive CD4+ T cells sorted from blood. These receptors all stem from a man aged 25-45 years in good health. The CDR3 runs from the conserved cysteine through the conserved F or W. Only part of the rows carry a size: once, few, many, or a class if the clone is expanded.

v_gene,j_gene,abundance,CDR3aa
TRBV7-3,TRBJ2-2,.,CASSTRQGAGTGELFF
TRBV18,TRBJ2-2,.,CASSPRQGNTGELFF
TRBV2,TRBJ2-2,.,CASSEALGGSGELFF
TRBV5-4,TRBJ2-2,.,CASSLEGVKAGELFF
TRBV6-6,TRBJ2-1,.,CASSYSGPEQFF
TRBV11-2,TRBJ1-5,.,CASSLDRGFQPQHF
TRBV29-1,TRBJ2-7,.,CSVDHGSEQYF
TRBV2,TRBJ1-2,.,CASSDPGTNYGYTF
TRBV6-5,TRBJ1-2,.,CASMGAGTNYGYTF
TRBV6-5,TRBJ1-5,.,CASRLGPSGNQPQHF
TRBV27,TRBJ2-1,.,CASSPPTGDNEQFF
TRBV28,TRBJ1-5,.,CASFPGQGNGMSGQPQHF
TRBV7-2,TRBJ2-5,.,CASSLVGGGWHFEETQYF
TRBV28,TRBJ1-2,.,CASSFQQGEGNGYTF
TRBV7-9,TRBJ2-1,.,CASSLGSQGFEQFF
TRBV4-3,TRBJ2-7,.,CASSHAGQGGHEQYF
TRBV18,TRBJ1-5,.,CASSPGNQPQHF
TRBV12-5,TRBJ2-4,.,CASALSGTGGRDIQYF
TRBV19,TRBJ2-1,.,CASTPRGRPLGNEQFF
TRBV9,TRBJ2-2,.,CASSPRGAGELFF
TRBV7-9,TRBJ2-1,.,CASSLGGVNEQFF
TRBV18,TRBJ1-5,.,CASSPLSNQPQHF
TRBV28,TRBJ2-1,once,CASTTRDIYNEQFF
TRBV14,TRBJ2-5,once,CASSQASGSIRETQYF
TRBV7-9,TRBJ2-7,.,CASSLGGGGAYEQYF
TRBV6-1,TRBJ1-1,once,CASSEAGQINTEAFF
TRBV12-1,TRBJ2-7,.,CASSFDGGRTLREEQYF
TRBV6-5,TRBJ2-7,.,CASSYSASGTYEQYF
TRBV18,TRBJ1-2,.,CASSPLEGGNYGYTF
TRBV21-1,TRBJ2-7,.,CASSNGTASYEQYF
TRBV10-1,TRBJ2-7,.,CASSGGGEQYF
TRBV27,TRBJ1-3,.,CASSKASGSGNTIYF
TRBV14,TRBJ2-3,.,CASSRKNTDTQYF
TRBV6-1,TRBJ1-3,.,CASSAPGVGGNTIYF
TRBV18,TRBJ2-1,.,CASSPGTLNYNEQFF
TRBV5-1,TRBJ1-1,.,CASSLSQTDTEAFF
TRBV7-9,TRBJ2-5,.,CASSLDSGGHQETQYF
TRBV23-1,TRBJ1-5,.,CASSRSGTGLEQPQHF
TRBV6-1,TRBJ1-1,.,CASSAAGGWEAFF
TRBV10-2,TRBJ2-2,.,CASTGGLPGELFF
TRBV29-1,TRBJ2-3,once,CSGGSTDTQYF
TRBV7-2,TRBJ2-5,once,CASSPAIGRETQYF
TRBV4-1,TRBJ1-5,.,CASSHGGNQPQHF
TRBV11-2,TRBJ2-2,.,CASSRGTDNTGELFF
TRBV29-1,TRBJ1-5,once,CSVGHDRGGNQPQHF
TRBV11-3,TRBJ2-7,.,CASSPETGEQYF
TRBV7-9,TRBJ2-1,.,CASSYQAYNEQFF
TRBV28,TRBJ2-1,.,CASLTGFGGEQFF